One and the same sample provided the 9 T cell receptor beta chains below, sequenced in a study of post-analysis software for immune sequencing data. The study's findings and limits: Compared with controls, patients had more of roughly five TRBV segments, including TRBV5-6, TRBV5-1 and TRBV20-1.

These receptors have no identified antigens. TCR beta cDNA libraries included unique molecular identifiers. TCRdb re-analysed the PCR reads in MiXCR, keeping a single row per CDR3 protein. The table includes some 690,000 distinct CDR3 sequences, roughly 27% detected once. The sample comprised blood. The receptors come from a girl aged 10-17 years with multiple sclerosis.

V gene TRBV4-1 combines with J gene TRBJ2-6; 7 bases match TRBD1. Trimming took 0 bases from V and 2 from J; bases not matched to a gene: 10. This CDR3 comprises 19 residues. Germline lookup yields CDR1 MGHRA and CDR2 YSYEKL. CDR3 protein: CASSQDIDRDIPGANVLTF. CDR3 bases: TGCGCCAGCAGCCAAGATATAGACAGGGACATCCCTGGGGCCAACGTCCTGACTTTC.

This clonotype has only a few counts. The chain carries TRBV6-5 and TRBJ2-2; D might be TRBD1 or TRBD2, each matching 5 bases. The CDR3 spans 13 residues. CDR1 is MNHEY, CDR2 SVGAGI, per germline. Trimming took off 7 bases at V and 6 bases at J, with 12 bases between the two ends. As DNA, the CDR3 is TGTGCCAGCAATCGAGGGGTTGCCGGGGAGCTGTTTTTT. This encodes CASNRGVAGELFF.

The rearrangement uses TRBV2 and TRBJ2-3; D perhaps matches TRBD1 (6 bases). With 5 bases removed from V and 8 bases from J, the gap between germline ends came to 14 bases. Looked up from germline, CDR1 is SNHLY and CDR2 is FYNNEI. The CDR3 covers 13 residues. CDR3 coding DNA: TGTGCCAGCAGTTTTACAGGGACCGGTACGCAGTATTTT. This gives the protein CASSFTGTGTQYF.

The chain's CDR3 is CASSQSGTGVYNEQFF. The CDR3 bases are TGCGCCAGCAGCCAGTCCGGGACAGGGGTCTACAATGAGCAGTTCTTC. The chain carries TRBV4-3 and TRBJ2-1; 10 bases agree with TRBD1. V gave up 3 bases and J gave up 3 bases; unmatched junction bases: 5. The CDR3 runs 16 residues. Germline V gives CDR1 LGHNA, CDR2 YSLEER.

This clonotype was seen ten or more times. DNA for the CDR3: TGCAGTGCTAGGGTTCGGGCAGATACGCAGTATTTT. It codes for CSARVRADTQYF. The V gene is TRBV20-1, the J gene TRBJ2-3; D ambiguous. The CDR3 is made up of 12 amino acids. Germline assignment: CDR1 DFQATT and CDR2 SNEGSKA (reference sequence). Trimming stripped 3 bases from V and 4 bases from J, with 8 bases between.

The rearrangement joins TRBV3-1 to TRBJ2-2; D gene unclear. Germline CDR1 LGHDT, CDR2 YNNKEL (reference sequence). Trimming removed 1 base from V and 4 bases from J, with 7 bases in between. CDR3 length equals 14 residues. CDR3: CASSQGVLTGELFF. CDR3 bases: TGTGCCAGCAGCCAAGGTGTACTCACCGGGGAGCTGTTTTTT.

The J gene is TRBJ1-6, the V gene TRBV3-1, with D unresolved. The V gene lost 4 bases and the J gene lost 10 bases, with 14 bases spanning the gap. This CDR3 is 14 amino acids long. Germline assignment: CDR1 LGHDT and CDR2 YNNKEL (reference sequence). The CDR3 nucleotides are TGTGCCAGCAGCCCCAGGATCGGGCAGTCACCCCTCCACTTT. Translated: CASSPRIGQSPLHF.

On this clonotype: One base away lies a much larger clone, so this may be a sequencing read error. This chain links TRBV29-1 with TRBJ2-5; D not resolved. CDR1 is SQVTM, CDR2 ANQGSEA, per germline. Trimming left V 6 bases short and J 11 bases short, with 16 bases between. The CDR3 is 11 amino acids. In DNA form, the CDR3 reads TGCAGCGTCCTGGACCGAGTAGAGCAGTACTTC. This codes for CSVLDRVEQYF.

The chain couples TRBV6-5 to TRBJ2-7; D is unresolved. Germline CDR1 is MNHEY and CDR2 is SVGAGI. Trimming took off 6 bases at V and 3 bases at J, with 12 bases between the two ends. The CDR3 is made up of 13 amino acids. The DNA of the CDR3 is TGTGCCAGCAGACCAGACCTAAACTACGAGCAGTACTTC. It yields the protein CASRPDLNYEQYF.